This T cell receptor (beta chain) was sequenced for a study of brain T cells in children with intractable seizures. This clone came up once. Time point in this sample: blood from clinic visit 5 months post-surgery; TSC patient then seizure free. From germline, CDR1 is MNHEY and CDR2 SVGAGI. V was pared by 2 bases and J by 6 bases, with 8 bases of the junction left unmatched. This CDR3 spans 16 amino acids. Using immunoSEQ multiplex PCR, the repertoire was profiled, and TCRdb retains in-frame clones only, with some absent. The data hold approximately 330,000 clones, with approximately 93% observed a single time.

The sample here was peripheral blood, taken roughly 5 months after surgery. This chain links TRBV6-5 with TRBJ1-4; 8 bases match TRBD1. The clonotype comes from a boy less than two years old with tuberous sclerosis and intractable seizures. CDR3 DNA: TGTGCCAGCAGTTACGGGGCAGGGGGCTTGGATGAAAAACTGTTTTTT. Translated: CASSYGAGGLDEKLFF.